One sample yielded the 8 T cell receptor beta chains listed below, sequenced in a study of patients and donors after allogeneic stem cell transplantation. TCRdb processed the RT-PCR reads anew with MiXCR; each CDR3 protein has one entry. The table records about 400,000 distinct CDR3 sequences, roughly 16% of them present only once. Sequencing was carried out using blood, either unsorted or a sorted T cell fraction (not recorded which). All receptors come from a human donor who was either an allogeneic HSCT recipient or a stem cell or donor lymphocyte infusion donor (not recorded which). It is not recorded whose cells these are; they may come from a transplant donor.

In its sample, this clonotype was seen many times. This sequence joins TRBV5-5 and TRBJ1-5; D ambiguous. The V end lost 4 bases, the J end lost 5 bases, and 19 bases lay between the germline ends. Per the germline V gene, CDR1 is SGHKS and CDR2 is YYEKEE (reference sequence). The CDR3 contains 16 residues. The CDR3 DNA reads TGTGCCAGCAGCGGCCTACCGACGGGTAGGCATCAGCCCCAGCATTTT. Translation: CASSGLPTGRHQPQHF.

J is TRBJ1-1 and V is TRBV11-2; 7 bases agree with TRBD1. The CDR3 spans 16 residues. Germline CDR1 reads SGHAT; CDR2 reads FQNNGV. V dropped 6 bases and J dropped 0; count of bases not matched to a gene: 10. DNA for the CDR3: TGTGCCAGCAGGCCAGGACAGGAGGGGTTGAACACTGAAGCTTTCTTT. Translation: CASRPGQEGLNTEAFF.

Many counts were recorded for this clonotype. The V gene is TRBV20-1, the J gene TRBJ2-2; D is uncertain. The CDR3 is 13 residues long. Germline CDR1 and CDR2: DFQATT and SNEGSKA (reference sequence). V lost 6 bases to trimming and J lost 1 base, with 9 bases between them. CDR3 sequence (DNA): TGCAGTGCCATCGCTCGGAACACCGGGGAGCTGTTTTTT. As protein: CSAIARNTGELFF.

DNA for the CDR3: TGCAGTGCTAGGAGCAGGGGTTCGGCTAATGAAAAACTGTTTTTT. As protein: CSARSRGSANEKLFF. The chain recombines TRBV20-1 with TRBJ1-4, with D perhaps matching TRBD1 (6 bases). CDR1 and CDR2 (germline): DFQATT, SNEGSKA (reference sequence). This CDR3 is built from 15 residues. V lost 3 bases and J 3 bases, leaving 14 bases between the germline ends.

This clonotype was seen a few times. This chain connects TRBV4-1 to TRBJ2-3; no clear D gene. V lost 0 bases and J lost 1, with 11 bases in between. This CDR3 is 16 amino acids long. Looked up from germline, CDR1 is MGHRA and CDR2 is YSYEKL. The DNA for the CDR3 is TGCGCCAGCAGCCAAGATGGCGGTCACGGCACAGATACGCAGTATTTT. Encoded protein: CASSQDGGHGTDTQYF.

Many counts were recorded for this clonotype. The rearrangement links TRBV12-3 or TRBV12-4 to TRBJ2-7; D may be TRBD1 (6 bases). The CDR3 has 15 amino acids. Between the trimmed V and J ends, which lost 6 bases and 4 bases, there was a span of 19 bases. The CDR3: CASSSGGVRRYEQYF. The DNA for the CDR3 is TGTGCCAGCAGCTCTGGGGGCGTGCGTAGGTACGAGCAGTACTTC.

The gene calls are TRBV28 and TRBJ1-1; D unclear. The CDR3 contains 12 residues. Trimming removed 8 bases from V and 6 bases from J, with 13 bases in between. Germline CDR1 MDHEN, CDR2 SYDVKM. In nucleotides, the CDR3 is TGTGCCAGCGGGAGTTTGCATCCTGAAGCTTTCTTT. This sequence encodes CASGSLHPEAFF.

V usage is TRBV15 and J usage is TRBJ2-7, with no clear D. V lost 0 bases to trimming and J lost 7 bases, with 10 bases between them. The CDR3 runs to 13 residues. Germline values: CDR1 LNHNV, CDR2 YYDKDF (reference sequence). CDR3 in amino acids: CATSRDPLREQYF. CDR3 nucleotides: TGTGCCACCAGCAGAGACCCCTTAAGAGAGCAGTACTTC.